This TCR beta chain emerged from a study of blood T cell repertoires in COVID-19. In germline, CDR1 is SGDLS, CDR2 YYNGEE. This CDR3 has 15 residues. Trimming left V 0 bases short and J 2 bases short, with 9 bases between. Sequencing used immunoSEQ multiplex PCR; TCRdb keeps in-frame clones, though not all of them. In the table there are fewer than 65,000 clones, about 82% of which are singletons. The source is a human donor in a cohort sampled during active COVID-19. The J gene is TRBJ2-1, the V gene TRBV9; possibly TRBD2 for D (5 bases). The sample taken for sequencing was peripheral blood. The CDR3 sequence is CASSVGVGAYNEQFF. CDR3 DNA sequence: TGTGCCAGCAGCGTAGGGGTGGGAGCCTACAATGAGCAGTTCTTC. The entire variable domain, with the rest obtained from reference TRBV9 and TRBJ2-1, is as follows: DSGVTQTPKHLITATGQRVTLRCSPRSGDLSVYWYQQSLDQGLQFLIQYYNGEERAKGNILERFSAQQFPDLHSELNLSSLELGDSALYFCASSVGVGAYNEQFFGPGTRLTVL.